This is a list of T cell receptor beta chains from one sample in a study of CD8+ T cells in alopecia areata. Some clones are missing from TCRdb's copy, which holds only in-frame ones; the method was immunoSEQ multiplex PCR. Found here are 150,000 to 200,000 clones, around 71% of them singletons; the top ten hold 0.91%. The sequencing here drew on CD4+ T cells sorted from blood, taken at week 4, from a patient treated with tofacitinib. The source is a human donor with alopecia areata. Both conserved end residues are part of each CDR3. Fields, in order: J gene, V gene, clone size, CDR3 protein. Only some rows state a clone size, as once, few, many or a class for expanded clones.

j_call: TRBJ2-2; v_call: TRBV11-1; clone_size: NA; cdr3_aa: CASSFRSAGGHGELFF
j_call: TRBJ2-5; v_call: TRBV15; clone_size: NA; cdr3_aa: CATSRGTSGGPIIVYF
j_call: TRBJ2-7; v_call: TRBV19; clone_size: NA; cdr3_aa: CASSIGAWTSSYEQYF
j_call: TRBJ2-1; v_call: TRBV29-1; clone_size: once; cdr3_aa: CSVVPLALSSYNEQFF
j_call: TRBJ1-6; v_call: TRBV19; clone_size: once; cdr3_aa: CASKGTGSNSPLHF
j_call: TRBJ2-3; v_call: TRBV30; clone_size: NA; cdr3_aa: CAWRDDRGSVTDTQYF
j_call: TRBJ2-2; v_call: TRBV5-6; clone_size: NA; cdr3_aa: CASSSQGWNTGELFF
j_call: TRBJ1-2; v_call: TRBV12-5; clone_size: NA; cdr3_aa: CASGLIGTRDGYTF
j_call: TRBJ1-2; v_call: TRBV25-1; clone_size: NA; cdr3_aa: CASSESPTGRHGYTF
j_call: TRBJ2-7; v_call: TRBV29-1; clone_size: NA; cdr3_aa: CSVRGGGYEQYF
j_call: TRBJ2-1; v_call: TRBV19; clone_size: NA; cdr3_aa: CASSILGGEGEQFF
j_call: TRBJ1-5; v_call: TRBV30; clone_size: NA; cdr3_aa: CAWSGQGGQPQHF
j_call: TRBJ2-3; v_call: TRBV5-6; clone_size: NA; cdr3_aa: CASSFEIHTDTQYF
j_call: TRBJ1-1; v_call: TRBV29-1; clone_size: NA; cdr3_aa: CSTRKDTSTSEAFF
j_call: TRBJ2-2; v_call: TRBV5-1; clone_size: NA; cdr3_aa: CASSWSIRPGQGTGELFF
j_call: TRBJ2-1; v_call: TRBV6-6; clone_size: NA; cdr3_aa: CASSGAGGPYNEQFF